The present T cell receptor (beta chain) was sequenced within a study of response to subunit inactivated influenza vaccine (dated by TCRdb to the late 2010s). For context, the study as a whole: To follow how T cells responded to a trivalent subunit inactivated influenza vaccine, the researchers relied on deep quantitative profiling of the T cell receptor repertoire.

With regard to this clonotype: This clone's antigen is unknown. No much larger clone exists at a distance of one base, and base qualities are not known.

What the work shows at the level of the full study, not this receptor alone: According to the authors, only a limited number of new T cells may be recruited by each seasonal influenza vaccination.

The library was built by means of RT-PCR. Reads for this sample came from an Illumina HiSeq 2500. The public reads were quality trimmed at Q25 with fastp and then assembled into clones with MiXCR by TCRdb, keeping productive beta chains. All rows with the same CDR3 protein become a single entry with the most common DNA and genes. A total of 650,000 to 800,000 distinct CDR3 sequences appear in this sample, approximately 18% of them only once. The ten largest clones capture approximately 10% of the sample. V is reduced by 3 bases and J by 4 bases, leaving a spacing of 12 bases between them. CDR1 and CDR2 were assigned from the germline V gene (reference sequence) as LGHDT and YNNKEL. From its cysteine to its phenylalanine, the CDR3 spans 14 amino acids. Just CDR3 DNA is preserved here, 42 bases in frame from base 1.

The sequences come from PBMCs from blood, collected 5 days after vaccination. The rearrangement joined TRBV3-1 to TRBJ1-2; no confident D gene assignment can be made. The sequence was collected from a man aged 50 to 60 who received an inactivated influenza vaccine. Donor details come from another sample of the same person, matched by shared clones. The DNA sequence reads TGTGCCAGCAGCCAGCCAGGTCCCCCCTATGGCTACACCTTC. It specifies CASSQPGPPYGYTF.